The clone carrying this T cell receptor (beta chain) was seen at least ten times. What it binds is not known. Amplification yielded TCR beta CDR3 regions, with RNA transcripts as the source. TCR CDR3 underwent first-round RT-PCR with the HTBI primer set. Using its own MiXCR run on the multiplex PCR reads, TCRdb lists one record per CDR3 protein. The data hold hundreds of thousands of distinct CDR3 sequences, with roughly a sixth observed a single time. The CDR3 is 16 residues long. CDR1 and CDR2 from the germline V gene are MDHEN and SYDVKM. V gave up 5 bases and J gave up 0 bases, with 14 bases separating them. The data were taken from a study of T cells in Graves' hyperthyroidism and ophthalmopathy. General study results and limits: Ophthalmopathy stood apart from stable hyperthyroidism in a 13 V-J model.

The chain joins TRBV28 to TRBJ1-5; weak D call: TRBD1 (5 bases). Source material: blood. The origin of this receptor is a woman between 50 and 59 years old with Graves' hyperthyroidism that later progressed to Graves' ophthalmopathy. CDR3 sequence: CASSPLGQNSNQPQHF. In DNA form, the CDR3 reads TGTGCCAGCAGTCCACTAGGACAAAATAGCAATCAGCCCCAGCATTTT.